The 16 T cell receptor beta chains given below trace back to one sample, sequenced in a study of blood T cells in healthy people across ages. A sample-barcoded 5' primer and a J-beta primer mix were used in a second PCR of roughly 6 to 11 cycles. Each CDR3 protein gets one entry after TCRdb re-called the 5' RACE reads with MiXCR. The sample carries more than 800,000 distinct CDR3 sequences, roughly 45% recorded once. Material for sequencing was blood. These receptor sequences come from a woman aged 55-69 years in good health.

The CDR3 DNA reads as TGTGCCAGCAGCTTGGGGCAGGGGATCTCCAATGAGCAGTTCTTC. This translates into CASSLGQGISNEQFF. V and J are TRBV7-8 and TRBJ2-1; D is perhaps TRBD1 (6 bases). The CDR3 totals 15 residues. V lost 3 bases and J lost 6, with 15 bases in between. Germline CDR1 SGHVS, CDR2 FQNEAQ.

This clonotype was found a few times. This chain connects TRBV4-1 to TRBJ2-7; D unclear. The CDR3 contains 14 residues. The V gene lost 1 base and the J gene lost 3 bases, with 10 bases spanning the gap. Germline CDR1 and CDR2: MGHRA and YSYEKL. For the CDR3, the DNA is TGCGCCAGCAGCCAAGTCGACGTAGGCTACGAGCAGTACTTC. Protein: CASSQVDVGYEQYF.

The chain is built from TRBV5-1 and TRBJ1-1; maybe TRBD1 (5 bases). Germline CDR1 reads SGHRS; CDR2 reads YFSETQ. The CDR3 loop spans 13 amino acids. The V gene lost 4 bases and the J gene lost 10 bases, with 17 bases spanning the gap. The CDR3 protein is CASSGRGPDVAFF. CDR3 bases: TGCGCCAGCAGCGGACGGGGCCCGGACGTAGCTTTCTTT.

V usage is TRBV12-5 and J usage is TRBJ2-1; no definite D call. V lost 1 base, J lost 8 bases, and 12 bases lay in between. CDR3 length equals 14 residues. Germline V gene data show CDR1 as LGHNT and CDR2 as FRNRAP. In DNA, the CDR3 is TGTGCTAGTGGTTTGGAGTGGGGTGGAGATGAGCAGTTCTTC. Residues: CASGLEWGGDEQFF.

Of note for this clonotype: In this CDR3 the conserved last residue, phenylalanine or tryptophan, is missing, so a read error is likely. The DNA is omitted, as the CDR3 cannot be located on it reliably, and the CDR3 follows TCRdb's listing. The CDR3 protein is CASSPRQGTKGYTFGS. The chain links TRBV13 to TRBJ2-5; the table assigns TRBD1, which was not confirmed against the DNA. The CDR3 is 16 residues long, counting both termini. Germline V gene sequence: CDR1 PRHDT, CDR2 FYEKMQ (reference sequence).

The gene calls are TRBV20-1 and TRBJ2-3; D unclear. Trimming removed 5 bases at V and 0 bases at J, with 9 bases between. CDR3 length: 13 amino acids. CDR1 and CDR2 (germline): DFQATT, SNEGSKA (reference sequence). CDR3 in amino acids: CSAPPTSTDTQYF. The CDR3 nucleotides are TGCAGTGCTCCCCCAACTAGCACAGATACGCAGTATTTT.

The chain employs TRBV15 and TRBJ2-1, with TRBD2 matching over 7 bases. The germline V gene encodes CDR1 LNHNV and CDR2 YYDKDF (reference sequence). This CDR3 region has 14 residues. V shed 5 bases and J 5 bases; nucleotides not matched to a gene: 6. The CDR3 DNA follows: TGTGCCACCAGCCGGGACTATTCCAACAATGAGCAGTTCTTC. Translation gives CATSRDYSNNEQFF.

This chain joins TRBV12-3 or TRBV12-4 and TRBJ1-1, with D hard to call. V lost 3 bases and J lost 3, with 11 bases in between. The CDR3 has 14 amino acids. The DNA for the CDR3 is TGTGCCAGCAGTTTTGGGTTATCGGACACTGAAGCTTTCTTT. It translates to CASSFGLSDTEAFF.

The genes are TRBV4-2 and TRBJ2-4; 8 bases agree with TRBD2. The last part of the DNA fits TRBJ2-7 better; the J call may be wrong. The germline gives CDR1 LGHNA, CDR2 YNFKEQ. This CDR3 has 15 amino acids. The CDR3 is CASREWAGGNYEQYF. CDR3 bases: TGTGCCAGCAGAGAATGGGCGGGAGGCAACTACGAGCAGTACTTC.

V gene TRBV10-3 combines with J gene TRBJ2-3; 8 positions agree with TRBD1. Germline V gives CDR1 ENHRY, CDR2 SYGVKD. The V and J ends lost 6 bases and 0 bases, in that order; junction bases with no gene match: 5. The CDR3 runs to 15 residues. CDR3: CAIREGQGSTDTQYF. As DNA, the CDR3 is TGTGCCATCAGGGAAGGACAGGGCAGCACAGATACGCAGTATTTT.

In its sample, this clonotype was seen once. The chain uses TRBV20-1 and TRBJ2-1; TRBD2 aligns across 7 bases. The CDR3 consists of 15 residues. Per the germline V gene, CDR1 is DFQATT and CDR2 is SNEGSKA (reference sequence). Losses at the gene ends were 6 bases for V and 9 bases for J; bases not matched to a gene: 17. For the CDR3, the DNA is TGCAGTGCCCCGCCGGCCAGGGAGGGCCACGCTGAGCAGTTCTTC. Its protein is CSAPPAREGHAEQFF.

This chain uses TRBV7-9 with TRBJ2-3; a possible D gene is TRBD2 (5 bases). Germline CDR1 reads SEHNR; CDR2 reads FQNEAQ (reference sequence). This CDR3 is 15 amino acids long. V was cut by 6 bases and J by 0 bases, with 13 bases left in between. Here the CDR3 reads CASSGGAISTDTQYF. CDR3 nucleotide sequence: TGTGCCAGCAGTGGAGGAGCGATAAGCACAGATACGCAGTATTTT. Based on the CDR3 plus reference TRBV7-9 and TRBJ2-3, the full variable domain is DTGVSQNPRHKITKRGQNVTFRCDPISEHNRLYWYRQTLGQGPEFLTYFQNEAQLEKSRLLSDRFSAERPKGSFSTLEIQRTEQGDSAMYLCASSGGAISTDTQYFGPGTRLTVL.

The chain recombines TRBV5-1 with TRBJ2-1; D call uncertain. V was trimmed by 1 base and J by 8 bases, leaving 7 bases between them. This CDR3 contains 12 residues. Germline CDR1 and CDR2: SGHRS and YFSETQ. The CDR3 sequence is CASSLSLDEQFF. Written as DNA, the CDR3 is TGCGCCAGCAGCTTGAGCCTTGATGAGCAGTTCTTC.

A few counts support this clonotype. The chain has TRBV7-9 and TRBJ2-1; 11 positions match TRBD2. Germline values: CDR1 SEHNR, CDR2 FQNEAQ (reference sequence). The CDR3 covers 15 residues. Germline trimming cut 3 bases from V and 7 bases from J; bases unmatched to any gene: 5. The CDR3 reads CASSLGLAAENEQFF. The CDR3 DNA reads as TGTGCCAGCAGCTTGGGACTAGCGGCAGAAAATGAGCAGTTCTTC.

The CDR3 DNA sequence: TGTGCCACCAGTGATGGGGACAACACAGATACGCAGTATTTT. Protein: CATSDGDNTDTQYF. The chain is built from TRBV24-1 and TRBJ2-3; D is possibly TRBD1 (6 bases). V was clipped by 3 bases and J by 2 bases, with 8 bases between them. Germline-derived CDR1 and CDR2 are KGHDR and SFDVKD. This CDR3 has 14 residues.

This rearrangement joins TRBV20-1 to TRBJ2-5, with TRBD2 identical over 8 bases. Trimming at V came to 3 bases and at J to 5 bases, leaving 11 bases not matched to a gene. This CDR3 region has 15 residues. Germline V gives CDR1 DFQATT, CDR2 SNEGSKA (reference sequence). CDR3 in DNA: TGCAGTGCTAGCAGGGGTAGCGGGAATGGGGAGACCCAGTACTTC. Amino acid sequence: CSASRGSGNGETQYF.